These 24 T cell receptor beta chains were all obtained from the same sample, sequenced in a study of blood T cell repertoires in COVID-19. The protocol was immunoSEQ multiplex PCR, while the TCRdb copy is restricted to in-frame clones and leaves out a portion. The sample carries around 140,000 clones, 85% to 90% recorded once. The source material was peripheral blood. Every receptor here comes from a man aged 50 or older with active COVID-19.

In its sample, this clone was seen a few times. Other DNA sequences of this sample code for an identical CDR3. This chain uses TRBV29-1 with TRBJ1-5, with TRBD1 identical over 8 bases. V shed 6 bases, J shed 3 bases, and the junction held 4 bases outside the gene matches. This CDR3 region has 13 residues. Germline V gene sequence: CDR1 SQVTM, CDR2 ANQGSEA. This CDR3 is CSVSTGVNQPQHF. The DNA for the CDR3 is TGCAGCGTGTCGACAGGGGTCAATCAGCCCCAGCATTTT.

The J gene is TRBJ1-1, the V gene TRBV6-2 or TRBV6-3; possible D gene TRBD1, 6 bases. Per the germline V gene, CDR1 is MNHEY and CDR2 is SVGEGT. This CDR3 region has 17 residues. Deletions cut 4 bases from V and 7 bases from J, with 25 bases between. CDR3 DNA sequence: TGTGCCAGCAGTTGTCGGGGACAACTAATTTGCGGCGTTGAAGCTTTCTTT. It codes for CASSCRGQLICGVEAFF.

This clone was detected once. The rearrangement links TRBV9 to TRBJ2-7; D perhaps matches TRBD2 (6 bases). The CDR3 covers 15 residues. Germline-derived CDR1 and CDR2 are SGDLS and YYNGEE. Trimming stripped 1 base from V and 1 base from J, with 12 bases between. The CDR3 protein is CASSVRGTASYEQYF. In DNA form, the CDR3 reads TGTGCCAGCAGCGTACGAGGGACTGCTTCCTACGAGCAGTACTTC. Full variable domain (remainder filled in from reference TRBV9 and TRBJ2-7): DSGVTQTPKHLITATGQRVTLRCSPRSGDLSVYWYQQSLDQGLQFLIQYYNGEERAKGNILERFSAQQFPDLHSELNLSSLELGDSALYFCASSVRGTASYEQYFGPGTRLTVT.

This chain uses TRBV11-3 with TRBJ1-1, with a tentative D call TRBD1 (5 bases). V was pared by 5 bases and J by 0 bases, with 13 bases between. Germline CDR1 reads SGHNT; CDR2 reads YENEEA. The CDR3 covers 15 residues. The DNA for the CDR3 is TGTGCCAGCAGCCTACTGGTAGGGGTGAACACTGAAGCTTTCTTT. Its translation: CASSLLVGVNTEAFF.

The chain links TRBV3-1 (or the pseudogene TRBV3-2) to TRBJ1-2; D uncertain. This CDR3 region has 15 residues. V dropped 0 bases and J dropped 0 bases, with 8 bases sitting between them. CDR1 is LGHDT, CDR2 YNNKEL, per germline (reference sequence). For the CDR3, the DNA is TGTGCCAGCAGCCAAGACCCGACACCTAACTATGGCTACACCTTC. It encodes CASSQDPTPNYGYTF.

The chain is built from TRBV7-8 and TRBJ2-3; TRBD2 aligns across 8 bases. The V and J ends lost 3 bases and 2 bases, in that order; junction bases with no gene match: 4. The CDR3 is 15 amino acids. Germline V gives CDR1 SGHVS, CDR2 FQNEAQ. CDR3 sequence reads: CASSLGTSYTDTQYF. The CDR3 DNA reads TGTGCCAGCAGCTTGGGGACTAGTTACACAGATACGCAGTATTTT.

The J gene is TRBJ2-6, the V gene TRBV3-1 (or the pseudogene TRBV3-2); TRBD2 might be the D (5 bases). Looked up from germline, CDR1 is LGHDT and CDR2 is YNNKEL (reference sequence). CDR3 length equals 17 residues. V shed 1 base and J shed 1 base, with 11 bases lying between them. CDR3 in amino acids: CASSQGNRGSGANVLTF. Here the CDR3 DNA reads TGTGCCAGCAGCCAAGGAAACCGGGGTTCTGGGGCCAACGTCCTGACTTTC.

The V and J genes are TRBV9 and TRBJ1-1; no definite D call. Trimming removed 0 bases from V and 0 bases from J, with 6 bases in between. The germline gives CDR1 SGDLS, CDR2 YYNGEE. The CDR3 has 14 amino acids. The CDR3 region has the DNA TGTGCCAGCAGCGTAGTTTCCTTGAACACTGAAGCTTTCTTT. Protein product: CASSVVSLNTEAFF.

Comment on this clone: The sample carries other DNA sequences with the same CDR3. The V gene is TRBV4-2, the J gene TRBJ1-5; D perhaps matches TRBD1 (6 bases). The CDR3 is 15 residues long. The V and J ends lost 1 base and 2 bases respectively, with 9 bases between them. Germline values: CDR1 LGHNA, CDR2 YNFKEQ. The CDR3: CASSQVQGGNQPQHF. In DNA, the CDR3 is TGTGCCAGCAGCCAAGTACAGGGAGGCAATCAGCCCCAGCATTTT.

The chain links TRBV7-2 to TRBJ2-3; 15 bases are shared with TRBD2. This CDR3 contains 19 residues. Germline V CDR1 and CDR2: SGHTA, FQGNSA. V lost 5 bases and J lost 0; bases outside the gene matches: 9. CDR3 sequence: CASSPGLAGGRFSTDTQYF. The CDR3 DNA follows: TGTGCCAGCAGCCCAGGACTAGCGGGGGGGCGATTTAGCACAGATACGCAGTATTTT.

In its sample, this clone was seen once. The chain couples TRBV27 to TRBJ1-5; D might be TRBD1 (5 bases). The V gene's germline CDR1 is MNHEY and CDR2 SMNVEV (reference sequence). CDR3 length: 15 amino acids. Trimming took off 3 bases at V and 1 base at J, with 10 bases between the two ends. In nucleotides, the CDR3 is TGTGCCAGCAGTTTGAAGGGACTCAGCAATCAGCCCCAGCATTTT. This gives the protein CASSLKGLSNQPQHF.

The chain has TRBV7-2 and TRBJ1-6; 7 positions match TRBD1. The V and J ends lost 0 bases and 7 bases, in that order; junction bases with no gene match: 6. This CDR3 has 16 amino acids. The germline CDR1 and CDR2 sequences are SGHTA and FQGNSA. CDR3 in DNA: TGTGCCAGCAGCTTAGCGGGGGGCAGGGGGAATTCACCCCTCCACTTT. It codes for CASSLAGGRGNSPLHF.

This chain joins TRBV21-1 and TRBJ2-2; the DNA was not compared with TRBD1, the D call given in the table. TRBV21-1 is tagged as a pseudogene. This CDR3 region has 14 residues. CDR3 bases: TGTGCCAGCAGCGCTTTGACAGCCACCGGGGAGCTGTTTTTT. Protein sequence: CASSALTATGELFF.

The chain recombines TRBV12-3 or TRBV12-4 with TRBJ2-5; D unresolved. CDR3 length equals 12 residues. The V end lost 6 bases, the J end lost 1 base, and 6 bases lay between the germline ends. CDR3 sequence reads: CASRSPQETQYF. The CDR3 DNA follows: TGTGCCAGCAGGAGCCCCCAAGAGACCCAGTACTTC.

This clone came up once. The chain is built from TRBV4-1 and TRBJ1-4; D is ambiguous. Germline lookup yields CDR1 MGHRA and CDR2 YSYEKL. V was cut by 4 bases and J by 5 bases, with 17 bases left in between. The CDR3 is 16 amino acids. The CDR3 loop reads CASSLLRKGGNEKLFF. The CDR3, as DNA: TGCGCCAGCAGCCTCCTCAGAAAGGGAGGCAATGAAAAACTGTTTTTT.

The chain is built from TRBV3-1 (or the pseudogene TRBV3-2) and TRBJ2-1; 11 positions agree with TRBD2. The CDR3 is made up of 14 amino acids. Trimming removed 4 bases from V and 6 bases from J; junction bases left unmatched: 2. Germline CDR1 reads LGHDT; CDR2 reads YNNKEL (reference sequence). CDR3 sequence reads: CASSPGLAANEQFF. CDR3 nucleotide sequence: TGTGCCAGCAGCCCGGGACTAGCGGCCAATGAGCAGTTCTTC.

The V and J genes are TRBV6-6 and TRBJ2-1; the match to TRBD2 covers 15 bases. V shed 5 bases, J shed 2 bases, and the junction held 7 bases outside the gene matches. Germline values: CDR1 MNHNY, CDR2 SVGAGI (reference sequence). The length of the CDR3 is 18 residues. CDR3 in amino acids: CASSPRGLAGGTYNEQFF. CDR3 sequence (DNA): TGTGCCAGCAGTCCAAGGGGACTAGCGGGGGGAACCTACAATGAGCAGTTCTTC.

The chain is built from TRBV11-2 and TRBJ2-3; D gene ambiguous. The CDR3 length is 14 residues. Germline loops: CDR1 SGHAT, CDR2 FQNNGV. The germline V and J ends were trimmed by 4 bases and 1 base, with 9 bases remaining between them. CDR3 amino acids: CASSSLPRTDTQYF. CDR3 DNA sequence: TGTGCCAGCAGCTCCCTACCGCGCACAGATACGCAGTATTTT.

The genes are TRBV7-2 and TRBJ2-7; weak D call: TRBD2 (6 bases). V dropped 5 bases and J dropped 0 bases, with 14 bases sitting between them. The CDR3 covers 15 residues. Germline assignment: CDR1 SGHTA and CDR2 FQGNSA. The CDR3 DNA sequence: TGTGCCAGCAGCGACGCTAGCGATAGCTCCTACGAGCAGTACTTC. Its translation is CASSDASDSSYEQYF.

The chain combines TRBV29-1 with TRBJ2-5; 8 bases are a match to TRBD1. The CDR3 is made up of 12 amino acids. The germline CDR1 and CDR2 sequences are SQVTM and ANQGSEA. V gave up 6 bases and J gave up 1 base; unmatched junction bases: 1. CDR3 sequence (DNA): TGCAGCGTGCAGGGGGCCCAAGAGACCCAGTACTTC. Translating it yields CSVQGAQETQYF.

The chain couples TRBV5-1 to TRBJ2-3; 7 bases are shared with TRBD2. This CDR3 spans 15 amino acids. Germline V gives CDR1 SGHRS, CDR2 YFSETQ. J lost 8 bases, V lost 2 bases, and 11 bases had no gene match. The CDR3 DNA follows: TGCGCCAGCAGCTTTTCTAGCGGAGACTTGAGTACGCAGTATTTT. Protein product: CASSFSSGDLSTQYF.

The gene calls are TRBV6-6 and TRBJ2-1; TRBD2 agrees at 8 bases. CDR3 length equals 14 residues. Losses at the gene ends were 4 bases for V and 5 bases for J; bases not matched to a gene: 4. Germline lookup yields CDR1 MNHNY and CDR2 SVGAGI (reference sequence). The DNA of the CDR3 is TGTGCCAGCAGTTGGGGACTAGTCGACAATGAGCAGTTCTTC. Translated: CASSWGLVDNEQFF.

The J gene is TRBJ1-4, the V gene TRBV4-2, with D tentatively TRBD1 (5 bases). There are 15 residues in the CDR3. Germline V gene sequence: CDR1 LGHNA, CDR2 YNFKEQ. V lost 5 bases and J 6 bases, leaving 16 bases between the germline ends. CDR3 nucleotides: TGTGCCAGCAGCAGGGGTGAGAGCGGGGATGAAAAACTGTTTTTT. Translated: CASSRGESGDEKLFF.

The CDR3 loop is CAWGSGATTDTQYF. CDR3 nucleotide sequence: TGTGCCTGGGGAAGCGGGGCCACCACAGATACGCAGTATTTT. The J gene is TRBJ2-3, the V gene TRBV30; the match to TRBD2 covers 7 bases. The CDR3 runs to 14 residues. The ends lost 5 bases at V and 2 bases at J; junction bases unmatched: 7. Looked up from germline, CDR1 is GTSNPN and CDR2 is SVGIG (reference sequence).